The clone carrying this T cell receptor (beta chain) was picked up one time. The target antigen is unknown. The repertoire was sequenced with immunoSEQ multiplex PCR; TCRdb's copy has only in-frame clones and lacks some. There are 75,000 to 100,000 clones in the sample; 85% to 90% occur only once, and over 1.5% lies in the top ten. The data originate from a study of OX40 agonist ivuxolimab in advanced cancers. Study information: Partial responses were recorded for three patients, including one with hepatocellular carcinoma and two with cutaneous melanoma.

Findings and caveats of the study: At 0.1 to 3.0 mg/kg, clonal expansion of CD4+ and CD8+ blood T cells had occurred by week 6.

CDR3 length: 15 amino acids. Trimming took 0 bases from V and 8 from J, leaving 14 bases between them. Germline CDR1 and CDR2: MNHNY and SVGAGI (reference sequence). The material sequenced was CD4+ or CD8+ T cells sorted from blood, taken in a trial of the OX40 agonist ivuxolimab. The chain couples TRBV6-6 to TRBJ2-1; weak D call: TRBD1 (5 bases). The receptor's source is an adult with an advanced solid tumor such as melanoma, head and neck, liver or kidney cancer. CDR3 coding DNA: TGTGCCAGCAGTTACTCCAGCTCCAGGGTGTATGAGCAGTTCTTC. Its translation is CASSYSSSRVYEQFF.